This T cell receptor beta chain was sequenced for a study of identical twins. Study-wide points: With monozygotic twins, out-of-frame TCR alpha sharing exceeded what models estimated.

Unique molecular identifiers were present on the cDNA, which also gained a universal primer site by template switching. TCRdb reprocessed the 5' RACE reads via MiXCR and lists one record per CDR3 protein. The sample carries 1.5 million or so distinct CDR3 sequences, more than 30% recorded once. Healthy Caucasians, and only they, were the donors. The CDR3 has 13 residues. V lost 5 bases to trimming and J lost 0 bases, with 7 bases between them. CDR1 is MNHNS and CDR2 is SASEGT in the germline V gene. Points on this clonotype: Antigen specificity is unknown.

This chain connects TRBV6-1 to TRBJ1-1, with D unresolved. The clonotype originates from a newborn girl in good health. Sequenced sample: cord blood. This CDR3 is CASSNILNTEAFF. Here the CDR3 DNA reads TGTGCCAGCAGTAATATCCTGAACACTGAAGCTTTCTTT.